A selection of T cell receptor beta chains follows, all from one sample in a study of cytomegalovirus exposure and HLA in healthy donors. The protocol was immunoSEQ multiplex PCR, while the TCRdb copy is restricted to in-frame clones and leaves out a portion. There are 120,000 to 150,000 clones in the sample; over 8% occur only once, and about 1.7% lies in the top ten. Sequenced input: PBMCs. The receptor set was obtained from a male donor in good health and CMV-seronegative. Each CDR3 is given with its conserved first and last residue. A D gene is named only where the DNA matches it firmly. Expanded clones are given a class, and other clones once, few, many or no size at all.

D gene: .
clone size: few
J gene: TRBJ2-2
V gene: TRBV6-4
CDR3 DNA: TGTGCCAGCAGTACAGGGAGAAACACCGGGGAGCTGTTTTTT
CDR3 protein: CASSTGRNTGELFF

D gene: TRBD2
clone size: .
J gene: TRBJ2-1
V gene: TRBV4-2
CDR3 DNA: TGTGCCAGCAGCCAAGAGATCGCTAGCGGGGGTAATGAGCAGTTCTTC
CDR3 protein: CASSQEIASGGNEQFF

D gene: .
clone size: .
J gene: TRBJ1-5
V gene: TRBV27
CDR3 DNA: TGTGCCAGCAGTTTATATTACTCCGGGTTGGGTCAGCCCCAGCATTTT
CDR3 protein: CASSLYYSGLGQPQHF

D gene: .
clone size: few
J gene: TRBJ2-3
V gene: TRBV18
CDR3 DNA: TGTGCCAGCTCACCGAGGTTATCAGGCACAGATACGCAGTATTTT
CDR3 protein: CASSPRLSGTDTQYF

D gene: .
clone size: few
J gene: TRBJ1-5
V gene: TRBV30
CDR3 DNA: TGTGCCTGGAGTTTCGGGGGCAATCAGCCCCAGCATTTT
CDR3 protein: CAWSFGGNQPQHF

D gene: .
clone size: .
J gene: TRBJ2-3
V gene: TRBV5-1
CDR3 DNA: TGCGCCAGCAGCCCGGACAGTCAGAAGGATACGCAGTATTTT
CDR3 protein: CASSPDSQKDTQYF

D gene: .
clone size: .
J gene: TRBJ2-2
V gene: TRBV4-2
CDR3 DNA: TGTGCCAGCAGCCCCTGGACAGAGAACACCGGGGAGCTGTTTTTT
CDR3 protein: CASSPWTENTGELFF

D gene: .
clone size: .
J gene: TRBJ1-5
V gene: TRBV28
CDR3 DNA: TGTGCCAGCAGTGGTCAGGGGAATCAGCCCCAGCATTTT
CDR3 protein: CASSGQGNQPQHF

D gene: .
clone size: few
J gene: TRBJ2-3
V gene: TRBV5-1
CDR3 DNA: TGCGCCAGCAGCTTGGGCGTAGCGTCCACAGATACGCAGTATTTT
CDR3 protein: CASSLGVASTDTQYF

D gene: TRBD1
clone size: few
J gene: TRBJ1-5
V gene: TRBV28
CDR3 DNA: TGTGCCAGCAGTCAGACAGGGAGGAGCAATCAGCCCCAGCATTTT
CDR3 protein: CASSQTGRSNQPQHF

D gene: .
clone size: few
J gene: TRBJ2-5
V gene: TRBV5-6
CDR3 DNA: TGTGCCAGCAGCTGGGACTACCAAGAGACCCAGTACTTC
CDR3 protein: CASSWDYQETQYF

D gene: .
clone size: .
J gene: TRBJ2-5
V gene: TRBV14
CDR3 DNA: TGTGCCAGCAGCTCCAATACAGGGTGGGAGACCCAGTACTTC
CDR3 protein: CASSSNTGWETQYF

D gene: .
clone size: few
J gene: TRBJ2-2
V gene: TRBV5-1
CDR3 DNA: TGCGCCAGCAGGGAGGAAGGGTTGAGCACCGGGGAGCTGTTTTTT
CDR3 protein: CASREEGLSTGELFF

D gene: .
clone size: few
J gene: TRBJ1-1
V gene: TRBV18
CDR3 DNA: TGTGCCAGCTCACCACGGGAGCGGCTATCGGGCACAAATGAAGCTTTCTTT
CDR3 protein: CASSPRERLSGTNEAFF

D gene: .
clone size: few
J gene: TRBJ1-5
V gene: TRBV9
CDR3 DNA: TGTGCCAGCAGCGTAGAAGAGAGGCAGCCCCAGCATTTT
CDR3 protein: CASSVEERQPQHF

D gene: .
clone size: few
J gene: TRBJ1-1
V gene: TRBV29-1
CDR3 DNA: TGCAGCGCGGGAAGAAACACTGAAGCTTTCTTT
CDR3 protein: CSAGRNTEAFF

D gene: TRBD1
clone size: few
J gene: TRBJ1-1
V gene: TRBV28
CDR3 DNA: TGTGCCAGCAGCACCACCGGGACAGGGGGCACTGAAGCTTTCTTT
CDR3 protein: CASSTTGTGGTEAFF

D gene: .
clone size: few
J gene: TRBJ2-7
V gene: TRBV10-3
CDR3 DNA: TGTGCCATCAGTGAGTCGGACAGCACCTACGAGCAGTACTTC
CDR3 protein: CAISESDSTYEQYF

D gene: .
clone size: .
J gene: TRBJ2-7
V gene: TRBV29-1
CDR3 DNA: TGCAGCGGAAAAAGGGCGGGTTACGAGCAGTACTTC
CDR3 protein: CSGKRAGYEQYF

D gene: .
clone size: .
J gene: TRBJ2-3
V gene: TRBV13
CDR3 DNA: TGTGCCAGCAGCTTAGAGTTGGGGCTTAGCACAGATACGCAGTATTTT
CDR3 protein: CASSLELGLSTDTQYF

D gene: TRBD2
clone size: .
J gene: TRBJ2-5
V gene: TRBV11-1
CDR3 DNA: TGTGCCAGCAGCTCTGGTAGCGGGAAATCCGGCCAAGAGACCCAGTACTTC
CDR3 protein: CASSSGSGKSGQETQYF

D gene: TRBD2
clone size: .
J gene: TRBJ2-1
V gene: TRBV7-9
CDR3 DNA: TGTGCCAGCAGCCCGGGCTTCGGGGGGACGGGAAACAACAATGAGCAGTTCTTC
CDR3 protein: CASSPGFGGTGNNNEQFF

D gene: .
clone size: .
J gene: TRBJ2-7
V gene: TRBV27
CDR3 DNA: TGTGCCAGCAGTGCCTATCGGGGGACCTACGAGCAGTACTTC
CDR3 protein: CASSAYRGTYEQYF

D gene: .
clone size: .
J gene: TRBJ2-5
V gene: TRBV7-2
CDR3 DNA: TGTGCCAGCAGCTTACGAGGGCAAGAGACCCAGTACTTC
CDR3 protein: CASSLRGQETQYF

D gene: .
clone size: few
J gene: TRBJ2-7
V gene: TRBV29-1
CDR3 DNA: TGCAGCGTTGAAGTACAGCTTCACGAGCAGTACTTC
CDR3 protein: CSVEVQLHEQYF

D gene: TRBD1
clone size: few
J gene: TRBJ2-7
V gene: TRBV29-1
CDR3 DNA: TGCAGCGTTGGTGGACAGGGGAACTACGAGCAGTACTTC
CDR3 protein: CSVGGQGNYEQYF

D gene: .
clone size: few
J gene: TRBJ2-5
V gene: TRBV5-4
CDR3 DNA: TGTGCCAGCAGCTTCCCCGGGGAGGTGGAGACCCAGTACTTC
CDR3 protein: CASSFPGEVETQYF

D gene: TRBD1
clone size: few
J gene: TRBJ2-7
V gene: TRBV27
CDR3 DNA: TGTGCCAGCAGTTTATCAAGACAGGGGGCCAACGAGCAGTACTTC
CDR3 protein: CASSLSRQGANEQYF

D gene: TRBD1
clone size: few
J gene: TRBJ2-1
V gene: TRBV25-1
CDR3 DNA: TGTGCCAGCAGTGCCCTGGGACAGGGATACTACAATGAGCAGTTCTTC
CDR3 protein: CASSALGQGYYNEQFF

D gene: .
clone size: .
J gene: TRBJ2-7
V gene: TRBV21-1
CDR3 DNA: TGTGCCAGCAGCAAACCCGGACAGGGGGCGAGTTGGTACGAGCAGTACTTC
CDR3 protein: CASSKPGQGASWYEQYF

D gene: TRBD2
clone size: .
J gene: TRBJ2-5
V gene: TRBV2
CDR3 DNA: TGTGCCAGCAGTGATTGGGGACTAGCGGCAGAGAGAGAGACCCAGTACTTC
CDR3 protein: CASSDWGLAAERETQYF

D gene: TRBD2
clone size: few
J gene: TRBJ2-7
V gene: TRBV7-8
CDR3 DNA: TGTGCCAGCAGCGCGGATGGCCTCGGGCTAGCGGCCTCCTACGAGCAGTACTTC
CDR3 protein: CASSADGLGLAASYEQYF

D gene: TRBD2
clone size: few
J gene: TRBJ2-2
V gene: TRBV30
CDR3 DNA: TGTGCCTGGAGCGGACTAGCGGGTTCGAACACCGGGGAGCTGTTTTTT
CDR3 protein: CAWSGLAGSNTGELFF

D gene: TRBD1
clone size: .
J gene: TRBJ2-5
V gene: TRBV28
CDR3 DNA: TGTGCCAGCAGTCCGACAGGGGACGGGGGGACCCAGTACTTC
CDR3 protein: CASSPTGDGGTQYF

D gene: .
clone size: .
J gene: TRBJ2-7
V gene: TRBV11-2
CDR3 DNA: TGTGCCAGCAGCTTCAACTCCTACGAGCAGTACTTC
CDR3 protein: CASSFNSYEQYF

D gene: TRBD1
clone size: .
J gene: TRBJ2-3
V gene: TRBV5-1
CDR3 DNA: TGCGCCAGCAGCTTGACCGGGACAGTAGATACGCAGTATTTT
CDR3 protein: CASSLTGTVDTQYF

D gene: TRBD1
clone size: .
J gene: TRBJ1-1
V gene: TRBV28
CDR3 DNA: TGTGCCACCTCGACAGGGACTGAAGCTTTCTTT
CDR3 protein: CATSTGTEAFF

D gene: TRBD1
clone size: few
J gene: TRBJ2-7
V gene: TRBV4-3
CDR3 DNA: TGCGCCAGCAGCCACCGACAGGGCATGGACTACGAGCAGTACTTC
CDR3 protein: CASSHRQGMDYEQYF

D gene: TRBD1
clone size: few
J gene: TRBJ1-4
V gene: TRBV15
CDR3 DNA: TGTGCCACCAGCAGCCGGGACAGCCGTAATGAAAAACTGTTTTTT
CDR3 protein: CATSSRDSRNEKLFF

D gene: .
clone size: few
J gene: TRBJ2-7
V gene: TRBV28
CDR3 DNA: TGTGCCAGCAGCAGGGCCTACGAGCAGTACTTC
CDR3 protein: CASSRAYEQYF

D gene: TRBD1
clone size: .
J gene: TRBJ2-5
V gene: TRBV5-1
CDR3 DNA: TGCGCCAGCAGCTTAACCGGGACAGCAGGAGAGACCCAGTACTTC
CDR3 protein: CASSLTGTAGETQYF

D gene: TRBD2
clone size: .
J gene: TRBJ2-2
V gene: TRBV7-2
CDR3 DNA: TGTGCCAGCAGCTCGACCGGGACTAGGAGGGTCGGGGAGCTGTTTTTT
CDR3 protein: CASSSTGTRRVGELFF

D gene: .
clone size: .
J gene: TRBJ2-7
V gene: TRBV5-1
CDR3 DNA: TGCGCCAGCAGCCCGGGTGGAGGGGGCTTACACGAGCAGTACTTC
CDR3 protein: CASSPGGGGLHEQYF